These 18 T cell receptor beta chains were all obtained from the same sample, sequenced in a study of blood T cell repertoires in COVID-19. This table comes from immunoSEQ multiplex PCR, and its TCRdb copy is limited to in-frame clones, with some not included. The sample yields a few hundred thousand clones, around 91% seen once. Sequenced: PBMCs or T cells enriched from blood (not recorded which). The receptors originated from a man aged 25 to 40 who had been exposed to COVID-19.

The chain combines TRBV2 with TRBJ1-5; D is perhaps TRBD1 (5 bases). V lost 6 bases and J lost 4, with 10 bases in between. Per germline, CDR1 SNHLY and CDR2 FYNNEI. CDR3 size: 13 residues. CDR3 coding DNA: TGTGCCAGCAGCCTAGACAGAAATCAGCCCCAGCATTTT. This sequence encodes CASSLDRNQPQHF.

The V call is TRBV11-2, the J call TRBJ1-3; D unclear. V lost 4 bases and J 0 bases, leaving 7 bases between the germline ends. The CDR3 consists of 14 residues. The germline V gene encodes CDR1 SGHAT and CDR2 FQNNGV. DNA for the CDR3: TGTGCCAGCAGCTCCCAATTCTCTGGAAACACCATATATTTT. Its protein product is CASSSQFSGNTIYF.

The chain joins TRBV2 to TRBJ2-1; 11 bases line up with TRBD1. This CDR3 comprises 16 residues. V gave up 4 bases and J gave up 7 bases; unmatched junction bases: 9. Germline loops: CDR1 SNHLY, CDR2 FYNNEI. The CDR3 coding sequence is TGTGCCAGCAGTGCCACAGGACAGGGGGCATTTAATGAGCAGTTCTTC. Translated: CASSATGQGAFNEQFF.

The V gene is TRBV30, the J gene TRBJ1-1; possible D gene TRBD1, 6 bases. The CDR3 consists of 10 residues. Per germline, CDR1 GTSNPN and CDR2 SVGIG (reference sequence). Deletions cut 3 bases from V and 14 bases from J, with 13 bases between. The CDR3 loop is CAWRNNRVFF. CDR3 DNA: TGTGCCTGGAGAAACAACAGGGTGTTCTTT.

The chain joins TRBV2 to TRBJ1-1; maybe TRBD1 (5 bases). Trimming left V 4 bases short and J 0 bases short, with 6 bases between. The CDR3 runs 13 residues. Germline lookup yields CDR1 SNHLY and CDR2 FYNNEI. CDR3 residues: CASSGQMNTEAFF. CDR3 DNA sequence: TGTGCCAGCAGTGGACAGATGAACACTGAAGCTTTCTTT.

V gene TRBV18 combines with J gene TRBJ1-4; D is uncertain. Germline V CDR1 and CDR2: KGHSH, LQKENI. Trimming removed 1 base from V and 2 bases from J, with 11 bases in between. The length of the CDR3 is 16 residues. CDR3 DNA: TGTGCCAGCTCACCACACCGGGAGGGCACTAATGAAAAACTGTTTTTT. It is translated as CASSPHREGTNEKLFF.

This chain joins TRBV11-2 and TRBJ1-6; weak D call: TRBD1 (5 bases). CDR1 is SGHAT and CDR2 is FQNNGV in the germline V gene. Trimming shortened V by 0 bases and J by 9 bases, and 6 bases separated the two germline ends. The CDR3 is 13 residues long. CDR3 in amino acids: CASSLEGASPLHF. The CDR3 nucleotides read TGTGCCAGCAGCTTAGAAGGGGCTTCACCCCTCCACTTT.

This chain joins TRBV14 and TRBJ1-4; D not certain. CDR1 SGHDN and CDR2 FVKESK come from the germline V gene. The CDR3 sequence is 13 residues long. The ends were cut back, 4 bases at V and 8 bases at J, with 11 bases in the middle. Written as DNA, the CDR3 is TGTGCCAGCAGCCCCCCGGCTAGAGAAAAACTGTTTTTT. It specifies CASSPPAREKLFF. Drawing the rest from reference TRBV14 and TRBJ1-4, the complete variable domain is EAGVTQFPSHSVIEKGQTVTLRCDPISGHDNLYWYRRVMGKEIKFLLHFVKESKQDESGMPNNRFLAERTGGTYSTLKVQPAELEDSGVYFCASSPPAREKLFFGSGTQLSVL.

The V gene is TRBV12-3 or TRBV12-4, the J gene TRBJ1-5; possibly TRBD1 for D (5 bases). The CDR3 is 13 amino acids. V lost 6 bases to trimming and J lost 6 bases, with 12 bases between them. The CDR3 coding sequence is TGTGCCAGCAGCCCCGACAGTTTTCAGCCCCAGCATTTT. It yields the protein CASSPDSFQPQHF.

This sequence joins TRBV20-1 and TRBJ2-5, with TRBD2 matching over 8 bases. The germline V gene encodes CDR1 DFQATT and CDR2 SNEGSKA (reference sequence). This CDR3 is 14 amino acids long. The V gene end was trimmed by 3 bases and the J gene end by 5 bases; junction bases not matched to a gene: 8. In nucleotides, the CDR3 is TGCAGTGCTAGTACGGGGGGGGTGAGGGAGACCCAGTACTTC. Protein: CSASTGGVRETQYF.

The CDR3 reads CASSSGQGFYNEQFF. CDR3 in DNA: TGTGCCAGCAGCTCAGGACAGGGGTTCTACAATGAGCAGTTCTTC. This chain connects TRBV7-6 to TRBJ2-1, with TRBD1 matching over 9 bases. With 4 bases clipped from V and 3 bases from J, the junction kept 4 bases outside the gene matches. CDR3 length: 15 residues. Germline assignment: CDR1 SGHVS and CDR2 FNYEAQ.

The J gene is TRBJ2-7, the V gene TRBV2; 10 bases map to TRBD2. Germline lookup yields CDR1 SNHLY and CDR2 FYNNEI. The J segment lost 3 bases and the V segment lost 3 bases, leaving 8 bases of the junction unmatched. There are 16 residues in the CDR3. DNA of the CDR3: TGTGCCAGCAGTGAGCGAACTAGCGGGACTTACTACGAGCAGTACTTC. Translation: CASSERTSGTYYEQYF.

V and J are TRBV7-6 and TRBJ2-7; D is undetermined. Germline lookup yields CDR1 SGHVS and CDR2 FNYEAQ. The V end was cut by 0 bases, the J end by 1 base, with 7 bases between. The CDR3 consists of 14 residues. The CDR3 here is CASSLALESYEQYF. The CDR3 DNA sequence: TGTGCCAGCAGCTTAGCGCTTGAGTCCTACGAGCAGTACTTC.

The CDR3 DNA follows: TGTGCCAGCAGCTTTCCGGGAAACTCCTACGAGCAGTACTTC. Amino acids: CASSFPGNSYEQYF. The rearrangement joins TRBV5-5 to TRBJ2-7, with D tentatively TRBD2 (5 bases). V was cut by 2 bases and J by 0 bases, with 9 bases left in between. The germline gives CDR1 SGHKS, CDR2 YYEKEE (reference sequence). The CDR3 has 14 residues.

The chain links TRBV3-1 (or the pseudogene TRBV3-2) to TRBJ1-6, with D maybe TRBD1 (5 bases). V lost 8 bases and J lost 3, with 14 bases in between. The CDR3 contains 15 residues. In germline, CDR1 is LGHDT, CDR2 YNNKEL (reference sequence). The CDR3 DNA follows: TGTGCCAGCGGACCGGGGGTTGGCTATAATTCACCCCTCCACTTT. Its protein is CASGPGVGYNSPLHF.

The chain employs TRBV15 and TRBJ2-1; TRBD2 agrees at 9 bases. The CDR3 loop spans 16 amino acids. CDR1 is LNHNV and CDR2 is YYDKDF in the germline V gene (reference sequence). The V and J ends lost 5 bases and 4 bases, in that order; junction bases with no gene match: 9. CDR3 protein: CATSSRWTSAYNEQFF. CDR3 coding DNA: TGTGCCACCAGCTCCCGATGGACTAGCGCGTACAATGAGCAGTTCTTC.

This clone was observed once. The CDR3 DNA reads as TGTGCCAGCAGCCGCCGGGGGGGAAACCAGCGGACCGGGGAGCTGTTTTTT. This translates into CASSRRGGNQRTGELFF. The V call is TRBV11-2, the J call TRBJ2-2; 8 nucleotides line up with TRBD2. This CDR3 is built from 17 residues. Germline lookup yields CDR1 SGHAT and CDR2 FQNNGV. V was pared by 5 bases and J by 5 bases, with 13 bases of the junction left unmatched.

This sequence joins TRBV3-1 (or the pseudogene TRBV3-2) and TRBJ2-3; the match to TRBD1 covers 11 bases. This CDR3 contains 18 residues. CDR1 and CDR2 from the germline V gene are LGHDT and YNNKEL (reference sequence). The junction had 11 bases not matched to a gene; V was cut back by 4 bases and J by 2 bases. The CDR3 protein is CASSPSLDRGLITDTQYF. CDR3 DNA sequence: TGTGCCAGCAGCCCCTCTTTGGACAGGGGGCTTATCACAGATACGCAGTATTTT.